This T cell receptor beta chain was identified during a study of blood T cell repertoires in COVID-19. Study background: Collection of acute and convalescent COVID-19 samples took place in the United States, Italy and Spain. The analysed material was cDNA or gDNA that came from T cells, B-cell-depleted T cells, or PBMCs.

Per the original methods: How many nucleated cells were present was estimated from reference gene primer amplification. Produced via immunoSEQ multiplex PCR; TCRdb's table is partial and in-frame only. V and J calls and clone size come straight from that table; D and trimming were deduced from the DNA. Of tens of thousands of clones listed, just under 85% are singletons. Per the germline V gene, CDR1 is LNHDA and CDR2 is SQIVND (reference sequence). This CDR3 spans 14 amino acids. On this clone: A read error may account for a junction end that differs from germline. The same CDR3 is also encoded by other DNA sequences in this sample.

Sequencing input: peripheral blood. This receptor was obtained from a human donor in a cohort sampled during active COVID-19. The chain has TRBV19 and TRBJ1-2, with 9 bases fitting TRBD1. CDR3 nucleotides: TGTGCCAGTAGTAATTGGGGACAGGGAGTTGGCTACACTTTC. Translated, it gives CASSNWGQGVGYTF.